This record concerns one T cell receptor beta chain sequence. The data were taken from a study of technical replicates of blood from a handful of donors. TCRdb keeps only in-frame clones here, not all; method: immunoSEQ multiplex PCR. The sample contains roughly 70,000 clones, roughly 97% of which appear only once. V dropped 10 bases and J dropped 6 bases, with 16 bases sitting between them. The germline CDR1 and CDR2 sequences are SGHVS and FNYEAQ. The CDR3 covers 13 residues. The sequencing sample was made of T cells isolated from PBMCs. The rearrangement uses TRBV7-6 and TRBJ1-5, with D hard to call. This TCR came from a human donor in good health. The CDR3 coding sequence is TGTGCCACCGCTCGGCAGGAAGGTCAGCCCCAGCATTTT. Its protein product is CATARQEGQPQHF.